The 15 T cell receptor beta chains below were found in one sample sequenced in a study of persistence of HIV-infected CD4 T cells. An overlapping HIV-1 Gag peptide pool stimulated these cells at about 0.9 ug/peptide/mL. CD40L-negative CD69-negative CD45RO-high memory CD4+ T cells were sorted as populations depleted of antigen-responding cells. Which antigens these TCRs recognize remains unknown. The immunoSEQ assay was version 4, run in survey mode. Libraries were prepared by immunoSEQ multiplex PCR; TCRdb keeps only in-frame clonotypes and omits some of them. Of about 64,000 clones in the sample, more than 70% were seen once. The sample consisted of CD4+ T cells sorted from PBMCs after approximately 20-hour stimulation, taken from a patient who received antiretroviral therapy. The receptors come from an adult man with HIV who was CMV-seropositive.

V gene TRBV4-1 combines with J gene TRBJ2-3; 10 bases map to TRBD2. Losses at the gene ends were 1 base for V and 4 bases for J; bases not matched to a gene: 11. Germline V gene sequence: CDR1 MGHRA, CDR2 YSYEKL. The length of the CDR3 is 18 residues. The CDR3 loop reads CASSQVAASGGFADTQYF. The CDR3 DNA reads TGCGCCAGCAGCCAAGTGGCGGCTAGCGGGGGATTTGCAGATACGCAGTATTTT.

The chain has TRBV5-1 and TRBJ1-4; 7 positions agree with TRBD1. The ends lost 2 bases at V and 4 bases at J; junction bases unmatched: 2. The CDR3 totals 14 residues. From germline, CDR1 is SGHRS and CDR2 YFSETQ. The CDR3 here is CASSFGDSNEKLFF. The CDR3, as DNA: TGCGCCAGCAGCTTTGGGGACAGTAATGAAAAACTGTTTTTT.

The rearrangement links TRBV2 to TRBJ2-7; tentatively, D is TRBD2 (5 bases). Trimming removed 4 bases at V and 4 bases at J, with 14 bases between. The germline V gene has CDR1 SNHLY and CDR2 FYNNEI. This CDR3 is 14 amino acids long. CDR3 sequence reads: CASSVSAPGYEQYF. CDR3 in DNA: TGTGCCAGCAGTGTGTCCGCTCCGGGATACGAGCAGTACTTC.

A single count supports this clone. The chain recombines TRBV5-1 with TRBJ2-1, with TRBD2 identical over 8 bases. The germline V gene encodes CDR1 SGHRS and CDR2 YFSETQ. The CDR3 spans 14 residues. V trimming: 4 bases; J trimming: 7 bases; junction bases outside the gene matches: 7. This CDR3 is CASSIPQRGNEQFF. In DNA, the CDR3 is TGCGCCAGCAGCATACCCCAGCGGGGGAATGAGCAGTTCTTC.

V gene TRBV3-1 (or the pseudogene TRBV3-2) combines with J gene TRBJ2-1; the D gene is possibly TRBD2 (6 bases). The CDR3 covers 14 residues. Trimming shortened V by 2 bases and J by 7 bases, and 12 bases separated the two germline ends. Germline CDR1 is LGHDT and CDR2 is YNNKEL (reference sequence). In DNA form, the CDR3 reads TGTGCCAGCAGCCAATCCCGGGCGGGGAATGAGCAGTTCTTC. It specifies CASSQSRAGNEQFF.

The chain uses TRBV28 and TRBJ2-7; no clear D. Germline values: CDR1 MDHEN, CDR2 SYDVKM. The CDR3 runs to 14 residues. The V and J ends lost 8 bases and 7 bases respectively, with 21 bases between them. CDR3 DNA: TGTGCCAGCCGCCGAGTTGGTCGGGCTAGAGAGCAGTACTTC. This encodes CASRRVGRAREQYF.

The gene calls are TRBV6-4 and TRBJ2-2; D gene uncertain. Trimming took 7 bases from V and 6 from J, leaving 12 bases between them. Per the germline V gene, CDR1 is MRHNA and CDR2 is SNTAGT. The CDR3 spans 13 residues. Here the CDR3 DNA reads TGTGCCAGCAAATCATCCCAGGCCGGGGAGCTGTTTTTT. It encodes CASKSSQAGELFF.

The gene calls are TRBV7-2 and TRBJ2-3; TRBD2 matches 11 bases. CDR3 length: 14 amino acids. Trimming took 3 bases from V and 5 from J; bases not matched to a gene: 1. Germline V CDR1 and CDR2: SGHTA, FQGNSA. CDR3 in amino acids: CASSLGTSGDTQYF. In DNA, the CDR3 is TGTGCCAGCAGCTTGGGGACTAGCGGAGATACGCAGTATTTT.

The V gene is TRBV5-5, the J gene TRBJ1-3; D call uncertain. Germline V lookup: CDR1 SGHKS, CDR2 YYEKEE (reference sequence). The CDR3 runs to 15 residues. V was trimmed by 3 bases and J by 0 bases, leaving 10 bases between them. The CDR3 nucleotides are TGTGCCAGCAGCTCCGTGACGGCCTCTGGAAACACCATATATTTT. Translating it yields CASSSVTASGNTIYF.

The chain couples TRBV18 to TRBJ2-1, with 11 bases fitting TRBD2. This CDR3 spans 17 amino acids. V was pared by 3 bases and J by 4 bases, with 8 bases of the junction left unmatched. Germline values: CDR1 KGHSH, CDR2 LQKENI. The chain's CDR3 is CASSPRSSGGGYNEQFF. For the CDR3, the DNA is TGTGCCAGCTCACCCCGGAGTAGCGGGGGGGGATACAATGAGCAGTTCTTC. Full variable domain (outside the CDR3, taken from reference TRBV18 and TRBJ2-1): NAGVMQNPRHLVRRRGQEARLRCSPMKGHSHVYWYRQLPEEGLKFMVYLQKENIIDESGMPKERFSAEFPKEGPSILRIQQVVRGDSAAYFCASSPRSSGGGYNEQFFGPGTRLTVL.

The sample holds a few counts of this clone. The rearrangement links TRBV7-9 to TRBJ2-7, with D unresolved. V gave up 5 bases and J gave up 4 bases, with 12 bases separating them. The CDR3 is 13 amino acids. Looked up from germline, CDR1 is SEHNR and CDR2 is FQNEAQ (reference sequence). The CDR3 sequence: CASSHTASYEQYF. As DNA, the CDR3 is TGTGCCAGCAGCCACACCGCGTCGTACGAGCAGTACTTC. Complete variable domain (other parts from reference TRBV7-9 and TRBJ2-7): DTGVSQNPRHKITKRGQNVTFRCDPISEHNRLYWYRQTLGQGPEFLTYFQNEAQLEKSRLLSDRFSAERPKGSFSTLEIQRTEQGDSAMYLCASSHTASYEQYFGPGTRLTVT.

This chain uses TRBV15 with TRBJ1-5; 7 nucleotides line up with TRBD1. V dropped 3 bases and J dropped 3; count of bases not matched to a gene: 11. The CDR3 contains 17 residues. Per germline, CDR1 LNHNV and CDR2 YYDKDF (reference sequence). The CDR3 sequence is CATSRGGDRRANQPQHF. CDR3 DNA sequence: TGTGCCACCAGCAGGGGGGGGGACAGACGGGCCAATCAGCCCCAGCATTTT. Combining the CDR3 with reference TRBV15 and TRBJ1-5 gives the whole variable domain DAMVIQNPRYQVTQFGKPVTLSCSQTLNHNVMYWYQQKSSQAPKLLFHYYDKDFNNEADTPDNFQSRRPNTSFCFLDIRSPGLGDTAMYLCATSRGGDRRANQPQHFGDGTRLSIL.

V usage is TRBV18 and J usage is TRBJ1-1; D gene uncertain. The CDR3 has 11 residues. Germline CDR1 is KGHSH and CDR2 is LQKENI. Trimming shortened V by 6 bases and J by 8 bases, and 10 bases separated the two germline ends. The CDR3 sequence: CASSRSEEAFF. The CDR3 DNA sequence: TGTGCCAGCTCTCGTTCGGAAGAAGCTTTCTTT.

V usage is TRBV6-5 and J usage is TRBJ1-2, with D uncertain. The CDR3 has 13 residues. The V gene's germline CDR1 is MNHEY and CDR2 SVGAGI. V was trimmed by 4 bases and J by 8 bases, leaving 14 bases between them. The CDR3, as DNA: TGTGCCAGCAGTTGTCAGGTTTGCGTGGGCTACACCTTC. As protein: CASSCQVCVGYTF.

The V and J genes are TRBV6-5 and TRBJ2-7; 8 bases are a match to TRBD1. CDR1 and CDR2 (germline): MNHEY, SVGAGI. Trimming at V came to 5 bases and at J to 4 bases, leaving 4 bases not matched to a gene. CDR3 length: 13 amino acids. CDR3 sequence (DNA): TGTGCCAGCAGTCCTGACAGGGGATACGAGCAGTACTTC. Its translation is CASSPDRGYEQYF.